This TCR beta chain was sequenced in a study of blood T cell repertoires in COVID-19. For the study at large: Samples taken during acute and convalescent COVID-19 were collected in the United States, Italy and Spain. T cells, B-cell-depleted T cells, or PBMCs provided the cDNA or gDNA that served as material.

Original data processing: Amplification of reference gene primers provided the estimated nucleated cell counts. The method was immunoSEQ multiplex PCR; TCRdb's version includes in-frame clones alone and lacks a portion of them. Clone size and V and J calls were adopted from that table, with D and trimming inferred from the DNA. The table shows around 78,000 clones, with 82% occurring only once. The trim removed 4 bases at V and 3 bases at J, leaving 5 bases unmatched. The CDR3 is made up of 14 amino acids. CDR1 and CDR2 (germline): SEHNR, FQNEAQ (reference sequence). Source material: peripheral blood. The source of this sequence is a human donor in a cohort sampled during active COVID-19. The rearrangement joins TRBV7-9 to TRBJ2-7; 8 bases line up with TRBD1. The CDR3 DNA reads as TGTGCCAGCAGCTCCTCGACAGGGGACTACGAGCAGTACTTC. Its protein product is CASSSSTGDYEQYF.